These 14 T cell receptor beta chains were sequenced from one sample in a study of response to subunit inactivated influenza vaccine. In TCRdb, the RT-PCR reads were re-called with MiXCR into one record per CDR3 protein. Seen here are hundreds of thousands of distinct CDR3 sequences, about 18% observed once, and the top ten hold 11%. The sequences come from PBMCs from blood, collected 4 to 6 days after vaccination. Source of these receptors: a man aged 50-59 years who received an inactivated influenza vaccine.

The sample holds many counts of this clonotype. This sequence may be a read error, since a much larger clone differs from it by one base. V is TRBV7-2 and J is TRBJ2-3, with D unresolved. Between the trimmed V and J ends, which lost 2 bases and 4 bases, there was a span of 1 base. This CDR3 is built from 11 residues. Germline V gene data show CDR1 as SGHTA and CDR2 as FQGNSA. In DNA form, the CDR3 reads TGTGCCAGCAGCTTACCAGATACGCAGTATTTT. Protein: CASSLPDTQYF. Filled out from reference TRBV7-2 and TRBJ2-3, the complete variable domain reads GAGVSQSPSNKVTEKGKDVELRCDPISGHTALYWYRQSLGQGLEFLIYFQGNSAPDKSGLPSDRFSAERTGGSVSTLTIQRTQQEDSAVYLCASSLPDTQYFGPGTRLTVL.

The J gene is TRBJ1-3, the V gene TRBV7-9, with D unclear. V lost 4 bases to trimming and J lost 4 bases, with 14 bases between them. CDR3 size: 15 residues. Germline lookup yields CDR1 SEHNR and CDR2 FQNEAQ (reference sequence). Here the CDR3 DNA reads TGTGCCAGCAGCTCCGTTTGGTCTCTCGGAAACACCATATATTTT. This translates into CASSSVWSLGNTIYF. Using reference TRBV7-9 and TRBJ1-3 for the parts outside the CDR3, the full variable domain is DTGVSQNPRHKITKRGQNVTFRCDPISEHNRLYWYRQTLGQGPEFLTYFQNEAQLEKSRLLSDRFSAERPKGSFSTLEIQRTEQGDSAMYLCASSSVWSLGNTIYFGEGSWLTVV.

There are a few counts of this clonotype. The chain links TRBV10-3 to TRBJ1-2, with D possibly matching TRBD1 (5 bases). The CDR3 totals 13 residues. Per the germline V gene, CDR1 is ENHRY and CDR2 is SYGVKD. The V gene lost 4 bases and the J gene lost 3 bases, with 9 bases spanning the gap. The CDR3 loop is CAISADRDYGYTF. Here the CDR3 DNA reads TGTGCCATCAGTGCCGACAGAGACTATGGCTACACCTTC.

This clonotype was seen a few times. The V call is TRBV20-1, the J call TRBJ2-7, with 8 bases matching TRBD2. The germline gives CDR1 DFQATT, CDR2 SNEGSKA (reference sequence). V lost 4 bases and J lost 3; bases outside the gene matches: 8. CDR3 length: 14 residues. The DNA of the CDR3 is TGCAGTGCTAATCTCCGGGGGGGTGGCTACGAGCAGTACTTC. Its protein is CSANLRGGGYEQYF.

In its sample, this clonotype was seen a few times. The rearrangement links TRBV5-6 to TRBJ1-2, with D hard to call. The germline V gene encodes CDR1 SGHDT and CDR2 YYEEEE. Between the trimmed V and J ends, which lost 0 bases and 4 bases, there was a span of 13 bases. CDR3 length: 15 amino acids. The CDR3 coding sequence is TGTGCCAGCAGCTTGGCCGGGCGTGTTACCTATGGCTACACCTTC. Residues: CASSLAGRVTYGYTF.

This chain links TRBV12-3 or TRBV12-4 with TRBJ1-5, with D unclear. CDR3 size: 15 residues. V lost 2 bases, J lost 0 bases, and 8 bases lay in between. The CDR3 DNA reads TGTGCCAGCAGTTTATCCAGGTCTAGCAATCAGCCCCAGCATTTT. It is translated as CASSLSRSSNQPQHF.

Only one count was recorded for this clonotype. This sequence joins TRBV4-3 and TRBJ2-6, with D unresolved. The CDR3 contains 11 residues. Per germline, CDR1 LGHNA and CDR2 YSLEER. The V gene lost 4 bases and the J gene lost 5 bases, with 0 bases spanning the gap. Written as DNA, the CDR3 is TGCGCCAGCAGCCGGGCCAACGTCCTGACTTTC. Translation gives CASSRANVLTF.

This sequence joins TRBV6-5 and TRBJ2-1; D is perhaps TRBD2 (5 bases). Germline V lookup: CDR1 MNHEY, CDR2 SVGAGI. V gave up 4 bases and J gave up 0 bases, with 16 bases separating them. CDR3 length: 17 residues. The chain's CDR3 is CASSSFDPGSSYNEQFF. CDR3 nucleotide sequence: TGTGCCAGCAGTTCCTTCGACCCGGGGAGCTCCTACAATGAGCAGTTCTTC.

The chain combines TRBV4-3 with TRBJ2-4; D remains unclear. Germline values: CDR1 LGHNA, CDR2 YSLEER. The CDR3 covers 14 residues. Trimming stripped 0 bases from V and 4 bases from J, with 7 bases between. The CDR3 region has the DNA TGCGCCAGCAGCCAAGAGATAGGGAAAAACATTCAGTACTTC. Its protein product is CASSQEIGKNIQYF.

The V gene is TRBV4-2, the J gene TRBJ2-7; no firm D call. The CDR3 has 15 residues. Germline values: CDR1 LGHNA, CDR2 YNFKEQ. Trimming pared 0 bases from V and 3 bases from J, leaving 12 bases between. CDR3 coding DNA: TGTGCCAGCAGCCAAGATCACGGGCAGCACTACGAGCAGTACTTC. Residues: CASSQDHGQHYEQYF.

The chain combines TRBV6-1 with TRBJ1-5; D is undetermined. V lost 6 bases to trimming and J lost 5 bases, with 17 bases between them. This CDR3 spans 15 amino acids. CDR1 is MNHNS and CDR2 is SASEGT in the germline V gene. The CDR3 loop is CASSPVRVYDQPQHF. CDR3 nucleotide sequence: TGTGCCAGCAGCCCCGTGAGGGTATACGATCAGCCCCAGCATTTT.

The chain is built from TRBV5-5 and TRBJ1-5, with D perhaps matching TRBD1 (5 bases). CDR1 is SGHKS and CDR2 is YYEKEE in the germline V gene (reference sequence). Trimming removed 0 bases from V and 10 bases from J, with 20 bases in between. The CDR3 runs 16 residues. The CDR3 spells CASSLEARGRQSPQHF. For the CDR3, the DNA is TGTGCCAGCAGCTTGGAGGCCCGGGGCCGCCAATCACCCCAGCATTTT.

This chain uses TRBV20-1 with TRBJ2-3; 8 nucleotides agree with TRBD2. V shed 6 bases, J shed 0 bases, and the junction held 8 bases outside the gene matches. Germline V gives CDR1 DFQATT, CDR2 SNEGSKA (reference sequence). The CDR3 consists of 15 residues. The CDR3 is CSANSGEPSTDTQYF. The DNA for the CDR3 is TGCAGTGCCAATAGCGGGGAACCTAGCACAGATACGCAGTATTTT.

This clonotype was detected many times. This chain joins TRBV24-1 and TRBJ2-2; D gene uncertain. The CDR3 totals 13 residues. Germline V gene data show CDR1 as KGHDR and CDR2 as SFDVKD. With 6 bases removed from V and 2 bases from J, the gap between germline ends came to 6 bases. The DNA for the CDR3 is TGTGCCACCAGTTGGGGTAACACCGGGGAGCTGTTTTTT. Its protein is CATSWGNTGELFF.